A selection of T cell receptor beta chains follows, all from one sample in a study of blood T cell repertoires in COVID-19. Repertoires were generated with immunoSEQ multiplex PCR, while TCRdb's copy carries only in-frame clones and drops some. In the table there are about 110,000 clones, 88% of which are singletons. The sequenced material came from peripheral blood. The receptors were gathered from a human donor in a cohort sampled during active COVID-19. Each CDR3 is given with its conserved first and last residue. The D gene is left open where the match is weak. Size is stated for part of the rows, as once, few or many counts, or as a class when the clone is expanded.

clone_size,d_call,v_call,j_call,cdr3_aa,cdr3_nt
NA,TRBD2,TRBV27,TRBJ2-2,CASSLYTGTSGSTGELFF,TGTGCCAGCAGTTTGTATACCGGGACTAGCGGCTCCACCGGGGAGCTGTTTTTT
NA,TRBD1,TRBV5-6,TRBJ2-7,CASSSGQSIYEQYF,TGTGCCAGCAGCTCGGGACAGAGTATCTACGAGCAGTACTTC
NA,NA,TRBV7-9,TRBJ2-1,CASSFSLVNEQFF,TGTGCCAGCAGCTTTTCCCTAGTGAATGAGCAGTTCTTC
NA,NA,TRBV6-5,TRBJ1-1,CASSPGTLYGAFF,TGTGCCAGCAGTCCAGGAACCCTATATGGGGCTTTCTTT
NA,TRBD1,TRBV19,TRBJ1-2,CATSPGQGRMDGYGYTF,TGTGCCACTTCCCCGGGACAGGGAAGAATGGACGGCTATGGCTACACCTTC
NA,TRBD1,TRBV28,TRBJ2-7,CASSRRRGTGGDEQYF,TGTGCCAGCAGCAGGCGGAGAGGGACAGGGGGCGACGAGCAGTACTTC
NA,NA,TRBV30,TRBJ2-2,CAWSVSVGGELFF,TGTGCCTGGAGTGTAAGCGTTGGGGGGGAGCTGTTTTTT
once,NA,TRBV15,TRBJ1-2,CATSPQEGGDYGYTF,TGTGCCACCAGCCCCCAGGAAGGAGGGGACTATGGCTACACCTTC
once,NA,TRBV19,TRBJ2-1,CASSILLLASEQFF,TGTGCCAGTAGTATCCTACTCCTAGCGAGTGAGCAGTTCTTC
NA,NA,TRBV28,TRBJ1-5,CASSEKGGAQPQHF,TGTGCCAGCAGTGAAAAAGGGGGAGCTCAGCCCCAGCATTTT
once,NA,TRBV11-2,TRBJ1-5,CASSLKMAENQPQHF,TGTGCCAGCAGCTTAAAGATGGCGGAGAATCAGCCCCAGCATTTT
NA,TRBD1,TRBV18,TRBJ2-1,CASSTQGVNSGEQFF,TGTGCCAGCTCGACTCAGGGGGTCAATTCCGGTGAGCAGTTCTTC
NA,NA,TRBV11-3,TRBJ2-1,CASSLRRDNEQFF,TGTGCCAGCAGCTTGAGGCGGGACAATGAGCAGTTCTTC
NA,NA,TRBV19,TRBJ2-7,CASSIALLGPYEQYF,TGTGCCAGTAGTATAGCCCTCTTGGGCCCCTACGAGCAGTACTTC
few,NA,TRBV27,TRBJ1-4,CASSPIDPYLATNEKLFF,TGTGCCAGCAGCCCAATAGATCCATATCTTGCAACTAATGAAAAACTGTTTTTT
NA,TRBD1,TRBV5-5,TRBJ1-1,CASSLATGLNTEAFF,TGTGCCAGCAGCTTGGCGACAGGGCTGAACACTGAAGCTTTCTTT
NA,NA,TRBV6-6,TRBJ1-2,CASSYSGRRNYGYTF,TGTGCCAGCAGTTACTCGGGCCGCAGAAACTATGGCTACACCTTC
NA,TRBD2,TRBV27,TRBJ2-3,CASSWEGPDTQYF,TGTGCCAGCAGTTGGGAGGGGCCAGATACGCAGTATTTT
NA,TRBD1,TRBV5-1,TRBJ2-5,CASSLATGGASETQYF,TGCGCCAGCAGCTTGGCCACAGGGGGCGCGTCAGAGACCCAGTACTTC
once,TRBD2,TRBV6-5,TRBJ2-1,CASSYRASGVGEQFF,TGTGCCAGCAGTTACCGGGCTAGCGGGGTAGGTGAGCAGTTCTTC